One sample yielded the 18 T cell receptor beta chains listed below, sequenced in a study of tumor-infiltrating lymphocytes in primary liver carcinoma. Co-extraction of both nucleic acids (RNA and DNA) used about 17-33 mg of unsorted bulk tissue. Constant-region priming of about 0.5 ug total RNA yielded TCR beta cDNA. TCR beta libraries came from three nested multiplex PCR rounds using slightly modified ARM-PCR. The first two PCR rounds, nine to ten cycles each, used TRBV1-TRBV30 forward primers and a C-beta reverse primer. From the multiplex PCR reads, TCRdb called clonotypes with MiXCR, one entry per CDR3 protein. This sample has approximately 80,000 distinct CDR3 sequences, with roughly 71% found just once. The sequenced sample consisted of tumor-adjacent normal liver tissue. These receptors all come from a man between 35 and 55 years old with primary liver carcinoma and hepatitis B virus infection.

This clonotype was found a few times. This clone may be a read error of a much larger clone one base away. In DNA form, the CDR3 reads TGTGCCAGCAACCCGGGACAGAGCACAGATACGCAGTATTTT. This sequence encodes CASNPGQSTDTQYF. This chain connects TRBV5-4 to TRBJ2-3; 7 bases line up with TRBD1. The length of the CDR3 is 14 residues. Germline V gene sequence: CDR1 SGHNT, CDR2 YYREEE (reference sequence). V shed 6 bases, J shed 0 bases, and the junction held 4 bases outside the gene matches.

This clonotype was found once. Its ends do not fully match the called genes, so a read error is possible. The chain links TRBV6-6 to TRBJ2-1; D is unresolved. This CDR3 is built from 14 residues. Germline V CDR1 and CDR2: MNHNY, SVGAGI (reference sequence). CDR3 sequence reads: CASRYTGSDNVQFF. The DNA for the CDR3 is TGTGCCAGCAGATATACCGGGTCAGACAATGTGCAGTTTTTC.

In the case of this clonotype: One end of the junction is discordant with germline, which a read error may explain. The chain is built from TRBV6-5 and TRBJ2-7; the D gene is possibly TRBD2 (5 bases). The CDR3 consists of 11 residues. Germline-derived CDR1 and CDR2 are MNHEY and SVGAGI. DNA of the CDR3: TGTGCCAGCAGTGACTACTACGAGCAATACTTC. Encoded protein: CASSDYYEQYF.

A note on this clonotype: The germline gene is not matched at one end of the junction; a read error may be the cause. CDR3 sequence reads: CASSQDWQGWADRQYF. Written as DNA, the CDR3 is TGCGCCAGTAGCCAAGATTGGCAGGGGTGGGCAGATAGGCAGTATTTC. The V gene is TRBV4-1, the J gene TRBJ2-3; tentatively, D is TRBD1 (6 bases). The CDR3 totals 16 residues. The V gene's germline CDR1 is MGHRA and CDR2 YSYEKL.

To note about this clonotype: The junction differs from germline at one of its ends, possibly a read error. The J gene is TRBJ2-7, the V gene TRBV7-8, with no clear D. Germline CDR1 is SGHVS and CDR2 is FQNEAQ. The length of the CDR3 is 11 residues. In DNA, the CDR3 is TGTGCCGGCAGCCTATCCTACGAGCAGTACTTC. This codes for CAGSLSYEQYF.

This clonotype appeared a few times. This may come from a read error, since a much larger clone is one base off. This chain uses TRBV6-1 with TRBJ2-5; D may be TRBD1 (5 bases). CDR1 and CDR2 (germline): MNHNS, SASEGT. This CDR3 spans 13 amino acids. The CDR3 sequence: CASSVRGAETHYF. CDR3 coding DNA: TGTGCCAGCAGTGTAAGGGGTGCAGAGACCCATTACTTC.

J is TRBJ1-1 and V is TRBV29-1; a possible D gene is TRBD1 (5 bases). V was clipped by 6 bases and J by 4 bases, with 12 bases between them. CDR1 and CDR2 from the germline V gene are SQVTM and ANQGSEA. The CDR3 contains 12 residues. CDR3 DNA sequence: TGCAGCGTGATAACGGGGGGCACTGAAGCTTTCTTT. Its translation is CSVITGGTEAFF.

There are many counts of this clonotype. The chain is built from TRBV11-2 and TRBJ2-7; D not certain. Trimming stripped 5 bases from V and 1 base from J, with 18 bases between. Looked up from germline, CDR1 is SGHAT and CDR2 is FQNNGV. The CDR3 runs to 16 residues. CDR3: CASSPVMGMGSYEQYF. The CDR3 region has the DNA TGTGCCAGCAGCCCAGTCATGGGGATGGGGTCCTACGAGCAGTACTTC.

V gene TRBV28 combines with J gene TRBJ2-1, with 7 bases identical to TRBD2. This CDR3 is 17 amino acids long. Trimming at V came to 3 bases and at J to 10 bases, leaving 18 bases not matched to a gene. Germline V CDR1 and CDR2: MDHEN, SYDVKM. CDR3 in DNA: TGTGCCAGCAGTTTCCTTCGCCCTGGCGGGAGTGGGAAAGAGCAGTTCTTC. Translated: CASSFLRPGGSGKEQFF.

Comments on this clonotype: One junction end does not reproduce the germline sequence, and a read error may be involved. The CDR3 spells CASGTPIGSGETQYF. CDR3 coding DNA: TGTGCCAGCGGTACCCCTATCGGGAGTGGAGAGACTCAGTACTTC. The rearrangement links TRBV6-2 or TRBV6-3 to TRBJ2-5; the D gene is possibly TRBD2 (6 bases). Germline V gives CDR1 MNHEY, CDR2 SVGEGT. The CDR3 extends over 15 amino acids.

Notes on this clonotype: In this CDR3 the conserved last residue, phenylalanine or tryptophan, is missing, so a read error is likely. This chain joins TRBV6-6 and TRBJ2-2; 9 nucleotides line up with TRBD1. Germline V gives CDR1 MNHNY, CDR2 SVGAGI (reference sequence). This CDR3 spans 13 amino acids. DNA of the CDR3: TGTGCCATCCGACAGGGGGGTACCGGGGAACTGTTTATT. This codes for CAIRQGGTGELFI.

This clonotype showed up just a few times. At one end, the junction sequence differs from germline, possibly due to a read error. The V gene is TRBV11-3, the J gene TRBJ2-1; D gene uncertain. CDR1 is SGHNT and CDR2 is YENEEA in the germline V gene. The CDR3 length is 14 residues. CDR3 region: CTSSLGISNNEQFF. CDR3 bases: TGTACCAGCAGCTTAGGCATCTCGAACAATGAGCAGTTCTTC.

This chain joins TRBV29-1 and TRBJ2-1, with 7 bases matching TRBD1. The CDR3 consists of 13 residues. Looked up from germline, CDR1 is SQVTM and CDR2 is ANQGSEA. The J segment lost 13 bases and the V segment lost 4 bases, leaving 13 bases of the junction unmatched. The CDR3 loop reads CSVARAGDSEQFF. DNA of the CDR3: TGCAGCGTTGCCAGGGCCGGGGACAGTGAACAGTTCTTC.

This clonotype was picked up many times. This chain links TRBV5-6 with TRBJ1-2; D unresolved. This CDR3 region has 14 residues. Germline V gives CDR1 SGHDT, CDR2 YYEEEE. Trimming stripped 1 base from V and 5 bases from J, with 12 bases between. CDR3 sequence (DNA): TGTGCCAGCAGCTTGTTGACGGCAGTTTATGGCTACACCTTC. This translates into CASSLLTAVYGYTF. Looking up the rest from reference TRBV5-6 and TRBJ1-2 gives the full variable domain: DAGVTQSPTHLIKTRGQQVTLRCSPKSGHDTVSWYQQALGQGPQFIFQYYEEEERQRGNFPDRFSGHQFPNYSSELNVNALLLGDSALYLCASSLLTAVYGYTFGSGTRLTVV.

A few counts support this clonotype. The chain has TRBV6-1 and TRBJ2-3; 13 bases are a match to TRBD2. Germline V gene sequence: CDR1 MNHNS, CDR2 SASEGT. With V trimmed by 8 bases and J by 7 bases, 6 bases remained unmatched. The CDR3 has 14 amino acids. The CDR3 nucleotides are TGTGCCAGCGGACTAGCGGGAGAAACATATACGCAGTATTTT. Translation gives CASGLAGETYTQYF.

With respect to this clonotype: As the CDR3 is not closed by the conserved phenylalanine or tryptophan, this likely results from a read error. V usage is TRBV11-2 and J usage is TRBJ2-1; 7 nucleotides agree with TRBD1. The CDR3 loop spans 13 amino acids. Germline V gene data show CDR1 as SGHAT and CDR2 as FQNNGV. The trim removed 5 bases at V and 6 bases at J, leaving 4 bases unmatched. CDR3 sequence: CASSITGVNEQFL. The CDR3 DNA reads as TGTGCCAGCAGCATCACAGGGGTCAATGAGCAGTTCTTA.

This clonotype is deemed medium-sized. The chain employs TRBV11-2 and TRBJ2-1, with a possible D match to TRBD1 (5 bases). Germline assignment: CDR1 SGHAT and CDR2 FQNNGV. CDR3 length: 14 amino acids. Between the trimmed V and J ends, which lost 2 bases and 5 bases, there was a span of 10 bases. The CDR3 sequence is CASSLSGFDNEQFF. For the CDR3, the DNA is TGTGCCAGCAGCTTATCAGGGTTCGACAATGAGCAGTTCTTC.

Regarding this clonotype: At one of its ends the junction is not consistent with the germline gene, which may arise from a read error. The rearrangement joins TRBV6-2 or TRBV6-3 to TRBJ2-7, with D unclear. There are 14 residues in the CDR3. CDR1 and CDR2 from the germline V gene are MNHEY and SVGEGT. CDR3 loop: CASRCEGAVNEQYF. DNA for the CDR3: TGTGCCAGCAGATGTGAAGGAGCCGTGAACGAGCAATACTTC.